There are many counts of the clone carrying this T cell receptor beta chain. What it recognizes is unknown. This entry comes from a study of neurological immune-mediated disorders. Findings and limits, study-wide: In HTLV-1-associated myelopathy, TCR clonal expansion was greatest, whereas multiple sclerosis had the least, falling below healthy controls.

V lost 2 bases, J lost 4 bases, and 6 bases lay in between. The germline V gene encodes CDR1 SGHRS and CDR2 YFSETQ. This CDR3 is 13 amino acids long. It was by 5'RACE with 10-nucleotide random UMIs that the cDNA was made. In every sequencing run, more than 170 million TCR-beta sequences were generated from 15-18 subjects. One entry per CDR3 protein, called by TCRdb with MiXCR from the 5' RACE reads. The repertoire includes tens of thousands of distinct CDR3 sequences, more than 15% of them detected once, and just over 15% sits in the top ten. Source material was 2 million unsorted PBMCs, stored at -80 °C in RNAlater.

This sequence originates from a woman aged 40 to 50 in good health. The sequenced material came from PBMCs. The chain couples TRBV5-1 to TRBJ2-2, with D unclear. The CDR3 loop reads CASSFSFTGELFF. Here the CDR3 DNA reads TGCGCCAGCAGCTTCTCGTTCACCGGGGAGCTGTTTTTT.